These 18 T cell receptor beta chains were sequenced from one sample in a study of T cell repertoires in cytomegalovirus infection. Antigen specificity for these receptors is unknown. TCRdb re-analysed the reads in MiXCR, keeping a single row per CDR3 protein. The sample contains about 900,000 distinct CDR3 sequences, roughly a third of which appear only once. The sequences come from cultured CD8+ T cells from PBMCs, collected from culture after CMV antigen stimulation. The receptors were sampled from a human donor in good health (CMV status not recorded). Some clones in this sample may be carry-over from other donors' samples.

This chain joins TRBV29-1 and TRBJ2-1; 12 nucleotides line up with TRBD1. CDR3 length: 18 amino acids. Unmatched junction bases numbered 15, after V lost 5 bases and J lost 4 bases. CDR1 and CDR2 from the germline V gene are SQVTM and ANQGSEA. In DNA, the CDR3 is TGCAGCGTTTCTCCCGGGACAGGGGGCTCTTCGCCGTACAATGAGCAGTTCTTC. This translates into CSVSPGTGGSSPYNEQFF.

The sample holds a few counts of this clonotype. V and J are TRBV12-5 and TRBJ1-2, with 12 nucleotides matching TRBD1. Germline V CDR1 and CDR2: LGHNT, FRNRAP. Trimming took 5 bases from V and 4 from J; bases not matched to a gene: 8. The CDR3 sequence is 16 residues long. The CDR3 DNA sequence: TGTGCTAGTGGTGAACCCGGGACAGGGGGCGCCTATGGCTACACCTTC. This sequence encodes CASGEPGTGGAYGYTF.

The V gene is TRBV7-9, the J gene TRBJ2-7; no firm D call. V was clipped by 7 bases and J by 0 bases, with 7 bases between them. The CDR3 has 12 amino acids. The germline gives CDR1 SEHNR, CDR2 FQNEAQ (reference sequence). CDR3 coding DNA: TGTGCCAGCACCATGAGCTCCTACGAGCAGTACTTC. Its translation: CASTMSSYEQYF.

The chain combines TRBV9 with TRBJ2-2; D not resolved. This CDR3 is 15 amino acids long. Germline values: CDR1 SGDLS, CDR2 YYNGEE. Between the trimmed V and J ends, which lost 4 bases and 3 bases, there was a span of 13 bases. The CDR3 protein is CASSPWTTYTGELFF. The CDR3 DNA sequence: TGTGCCAGCAGCCCATGGACCACCTACACCGGGGAGCTGTTTTTT.

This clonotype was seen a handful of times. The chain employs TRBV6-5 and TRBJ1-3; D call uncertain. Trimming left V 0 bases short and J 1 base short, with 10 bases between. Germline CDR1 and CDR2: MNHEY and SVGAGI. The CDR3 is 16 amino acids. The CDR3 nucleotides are TGTGCCAGCAGTTACTCGGGCGGGATTTCTGGAAACACCATATATTTT. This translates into CASSYSGGISGNTIYF.

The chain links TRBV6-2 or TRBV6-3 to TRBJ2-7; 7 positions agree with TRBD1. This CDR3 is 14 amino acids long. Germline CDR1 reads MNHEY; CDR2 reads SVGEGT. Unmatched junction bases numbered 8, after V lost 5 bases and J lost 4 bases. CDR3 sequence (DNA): TGTGCCAGCAGTCCTTACGGGACAGAATACGAGCAGTACGTC. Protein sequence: CASSPYGTEYEQYV.

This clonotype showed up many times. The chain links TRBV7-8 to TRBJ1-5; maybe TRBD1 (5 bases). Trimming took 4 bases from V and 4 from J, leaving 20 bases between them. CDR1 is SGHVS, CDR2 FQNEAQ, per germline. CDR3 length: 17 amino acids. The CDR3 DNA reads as TGTGCCAGCAGCTGGGGGGGGACTGGGACGGGAAATCAGCCCCAGCATTTT. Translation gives CASSWGGTGTGNQPQHF.

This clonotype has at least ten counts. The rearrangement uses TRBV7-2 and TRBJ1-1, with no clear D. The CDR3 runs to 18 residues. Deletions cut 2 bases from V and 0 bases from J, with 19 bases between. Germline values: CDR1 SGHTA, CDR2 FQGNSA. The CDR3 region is CASSLNPSQLKLNTEAFF. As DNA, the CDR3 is TGTGCCAGCAGCTTAAATCCGAGTCAATTAAAACTGAACACTGAAGCTTTCTTT. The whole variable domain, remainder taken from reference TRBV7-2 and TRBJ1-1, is GAGVSQSPSNKVTEKGKDVELRCDPISGHTALYWYRQSLGQGLEFLIYFQGNSAPDKSGLPSDRFSAERTGGSVSTLTIQRTQQEDSAVYLCASSLNPSQLKLNTEAFFGQGTRLTVV.

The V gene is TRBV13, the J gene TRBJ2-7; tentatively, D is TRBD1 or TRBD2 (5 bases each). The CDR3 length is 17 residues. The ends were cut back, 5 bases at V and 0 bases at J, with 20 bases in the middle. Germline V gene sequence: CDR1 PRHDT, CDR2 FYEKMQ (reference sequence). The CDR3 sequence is CASSPARGALSSYEQYV. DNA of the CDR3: TGTGCCAGCAGCCCGGCGAGGGGAGCCCTAAGCTCCTACGAGCAGTACGTC.

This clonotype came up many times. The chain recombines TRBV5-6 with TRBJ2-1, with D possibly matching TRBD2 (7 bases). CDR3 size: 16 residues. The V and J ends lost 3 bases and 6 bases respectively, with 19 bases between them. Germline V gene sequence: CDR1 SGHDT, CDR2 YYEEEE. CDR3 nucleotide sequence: TGTGCCAGCAGCTCGGGGGGCGGCGTATTGCTCAATGAGCAGTTCTTC. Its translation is CASSSGGGVLLNEQFF.

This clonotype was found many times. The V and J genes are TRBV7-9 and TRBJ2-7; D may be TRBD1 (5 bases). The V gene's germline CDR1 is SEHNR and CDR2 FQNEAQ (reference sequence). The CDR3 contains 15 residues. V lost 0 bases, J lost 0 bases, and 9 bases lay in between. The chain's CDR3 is CASSLARQGSYEQYV. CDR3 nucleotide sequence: TGTGCCAGCAGCTTAGCGAGGCAGGGCTCCTACGAGCAGTACGTC.

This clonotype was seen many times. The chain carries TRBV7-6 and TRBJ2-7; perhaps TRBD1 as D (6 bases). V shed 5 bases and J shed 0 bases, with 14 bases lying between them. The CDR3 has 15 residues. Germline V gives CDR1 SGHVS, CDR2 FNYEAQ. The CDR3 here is CASSGPGTSSYEQYF. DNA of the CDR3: TGTGCCAGCAGCGGGCCGGGGACAAGCTCCTACGAGCAGTACTTC.

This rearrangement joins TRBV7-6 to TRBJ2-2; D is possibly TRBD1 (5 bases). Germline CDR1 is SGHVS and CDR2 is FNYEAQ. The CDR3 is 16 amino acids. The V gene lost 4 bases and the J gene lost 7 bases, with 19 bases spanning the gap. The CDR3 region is CASSSPQGAFDGELFF. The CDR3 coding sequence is TGTGCCAGCAGCTCACCACAAGGGGCGTTTGACGGGGAGCTGTTTTTT.

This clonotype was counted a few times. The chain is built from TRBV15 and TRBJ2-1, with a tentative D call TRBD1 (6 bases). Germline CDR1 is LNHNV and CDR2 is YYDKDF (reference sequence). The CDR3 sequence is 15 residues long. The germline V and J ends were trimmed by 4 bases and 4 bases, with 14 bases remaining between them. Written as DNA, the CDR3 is TGTGCCACCAGCAACCGGGACATCGGGTACAATGAGCAGTTCTTC. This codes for CATSNRDIGYNEQFF. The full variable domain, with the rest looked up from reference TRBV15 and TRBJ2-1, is DAMVIQNPRYQVTQFGKPVTLSCSQTLNHNVMYWYQQKSSQAPKLLFHYYDKDFNNEADTPDNFQSRRPNTSFCFLDIRSPGLGDTAMYLCATSNRDIGYNEQFFGPGTRLTVL.

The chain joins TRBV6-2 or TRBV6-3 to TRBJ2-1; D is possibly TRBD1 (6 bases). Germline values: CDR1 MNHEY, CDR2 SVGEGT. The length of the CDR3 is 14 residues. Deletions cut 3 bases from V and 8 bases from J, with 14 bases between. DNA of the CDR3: TGTGCCAGCAGTTATGGGGACACTTGGGATGAGCAGTTCTTC. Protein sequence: CASSYGDTWDEQFF.

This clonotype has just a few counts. As DNA, the CDR3 is TGTGGCCACCAACGGGTCGAGTTCTTC. It is translated as CGHQRVEFF. The chain couples TRBV28 to TRBJ2-1; no firm D call. The V gene's germline CDR1 is MDHEN and CDR2 SYDVKM. The CDR3 is made up of 9 amino acids.

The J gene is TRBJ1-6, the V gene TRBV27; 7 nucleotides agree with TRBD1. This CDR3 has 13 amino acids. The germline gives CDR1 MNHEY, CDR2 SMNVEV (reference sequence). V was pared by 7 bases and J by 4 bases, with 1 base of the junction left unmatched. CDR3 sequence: CASKTGYNSPLHF. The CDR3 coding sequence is TGTGCCAGCAAGACAGGGTATAATTCACCCCTCCACTTT.

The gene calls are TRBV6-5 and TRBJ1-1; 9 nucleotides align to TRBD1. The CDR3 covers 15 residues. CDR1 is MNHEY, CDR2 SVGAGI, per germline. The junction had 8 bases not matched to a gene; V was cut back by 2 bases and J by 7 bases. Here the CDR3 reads CASSYQGQGFDEAFF. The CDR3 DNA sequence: TGTGCCAGCAGTTACCAGGGACAGGGTTTTGATGAAGCTTTCTTT.